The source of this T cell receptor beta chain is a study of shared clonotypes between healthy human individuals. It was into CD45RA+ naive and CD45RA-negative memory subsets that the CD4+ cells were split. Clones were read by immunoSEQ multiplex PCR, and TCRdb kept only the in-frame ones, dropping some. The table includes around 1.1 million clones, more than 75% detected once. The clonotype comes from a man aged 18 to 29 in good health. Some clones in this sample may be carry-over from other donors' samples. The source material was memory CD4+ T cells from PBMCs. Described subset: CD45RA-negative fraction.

CDR3 DNA: TGTGCCAGCAGTCCCGACACTAGCGGGAGTTCCTCCTACGAGCAGTACTTC. Amino acid sequence: CASSPDTSGSSSYEQYF. The chain recombines TRBV12-1 with TRBJ2-7; TRBD2 was called by the table and not checked on the DNA. TRBV12-1 has pseudogene status. This CDR3 is built from 17 residues.